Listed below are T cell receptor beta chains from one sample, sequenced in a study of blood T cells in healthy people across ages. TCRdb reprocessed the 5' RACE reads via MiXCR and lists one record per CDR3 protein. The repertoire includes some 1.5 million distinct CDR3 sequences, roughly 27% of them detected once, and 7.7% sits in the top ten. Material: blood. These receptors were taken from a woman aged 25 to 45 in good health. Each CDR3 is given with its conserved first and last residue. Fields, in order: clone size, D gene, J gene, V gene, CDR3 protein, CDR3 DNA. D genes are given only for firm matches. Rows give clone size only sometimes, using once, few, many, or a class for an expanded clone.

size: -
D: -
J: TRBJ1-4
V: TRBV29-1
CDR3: CSVGDGGAGEKLFF
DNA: TGCAGCGTTGGAGACGGGGGGGCCGGGGAAAAACTGTTTTTT

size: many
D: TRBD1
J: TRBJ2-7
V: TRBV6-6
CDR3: CASSYSGQGAAYEQYF
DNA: TGTGCCAGCAGTTACTCAGGACAGGGGGCCGCCTACGAGCAGTACTTC

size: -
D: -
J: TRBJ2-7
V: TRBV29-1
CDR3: CSALTRGIHYEQYF
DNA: TGCAGCGCCCTGACTCGGGGGATTCACTACGAGCAGTACTTC

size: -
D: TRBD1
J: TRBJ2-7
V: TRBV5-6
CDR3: CASSSRGTGVYEQYF
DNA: TGTGCCAGCAGCTCCCGTGGGACAGGGGTCTACGAGCAGTACTTC

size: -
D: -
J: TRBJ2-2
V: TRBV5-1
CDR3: CASSASGTRASGELFF
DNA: TGCGCCAGCAGCGCCTCCGGGACTCGGGCCTCCGGGGAGCTGTTTTTT

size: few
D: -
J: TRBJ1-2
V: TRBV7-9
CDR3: CASSEDGDPRYTF
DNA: TGTGCCAGCAGCGAAGACGGTGATCCACGCTACACCTTC

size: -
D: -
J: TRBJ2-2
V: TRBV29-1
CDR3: CSGQGNGGLFF
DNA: TGCAGCGGACAGGGTAACGGGGGGCTGTTTTTT

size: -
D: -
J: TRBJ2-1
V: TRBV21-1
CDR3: CASSSHRGAGNEQFF
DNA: TGTGCCAGCAGCAGTCACCGGGGGGCCGGGAATGAGCAGTTCTTC

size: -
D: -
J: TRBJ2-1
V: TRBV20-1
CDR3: CSTEGPRSSYNEQFF
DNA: TGCAGTACGGAAGGCCCGAGGAGCTCCTACAATGAGCAGTTCTTC

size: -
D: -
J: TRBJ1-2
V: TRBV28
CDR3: CASSLRSQAGGYTF
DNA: TGTGCCAGCAGTCTCCGATCTCAGGCGGGGGGCTACACCTTC

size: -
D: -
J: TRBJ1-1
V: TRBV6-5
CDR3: CASSSSTGNTEAFF
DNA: TGTGCCAGCAGTTCCTCGACAGGGAACACTGAAGCTTTCTTT

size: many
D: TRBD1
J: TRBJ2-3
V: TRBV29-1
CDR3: CSVDETGAADTQYF
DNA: TGCAGCGTTGACGAGACAGGGGCGGCAGATACGCAGTATTTT

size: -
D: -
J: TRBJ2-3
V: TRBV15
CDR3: CATSRDPTDTQYF
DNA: TGTGCCACCAGCAGAGACCCCACAGATACGCAGTATTTT

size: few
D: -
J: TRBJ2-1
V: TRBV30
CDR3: CAWIEGEQFF
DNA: TGTGCCTGGATAGAGGGTGAACAGTTCTTC

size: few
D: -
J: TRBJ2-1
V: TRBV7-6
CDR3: CASSPLTGEYGEQFF
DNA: TGTGCCAGCAGCCCCCTGACGGGAGAATACGGTGAGCAGTTCTTC

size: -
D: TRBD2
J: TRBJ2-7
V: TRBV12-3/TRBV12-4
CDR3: CASSFLPGTNEQYF
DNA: TGTGCCAGCAGTTTTCTACCAGGGACTAACGAGCAGTACTTC

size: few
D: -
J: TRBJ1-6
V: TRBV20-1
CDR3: CSARRSGRASSPLHF
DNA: TGCAGTGCTAGACGATCCGGACGGGCCAGCTCACCCCTCCACTTT

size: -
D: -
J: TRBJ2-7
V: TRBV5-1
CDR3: CASSFSHGGYEQYF
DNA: TGCGCCAGCAGCTTCAGTCACGGGGGCTACGAGCAGTACTTC